One and the same sample provided the 18 T cell receptor beta chains below, sequenced in a study of T cells in Graves' hyperthyroidism and ophthalmopathy. Amplified regions were TCR beta CDR3 sequences from RNA transcripts. TCR CDR3 underwent first-round RT-PCR with the HTBI primer set. Via MiXCR, TCRdb re-called the multiplex PCR reads, giving one row per CDR3 protein. The table records 250,000 to 300,000 distinct CDR3 sequences, approximately 18% of them present only once. Sequencing was done on a sample of blood. These receptors were obtained from a man aged 45-65 years with Graves' ophthalmopathy.

With regard to this clonotype: Given a much more abundant clone one base away, this may be a read error. The chain recombines TRBV28 with TRBJ1-3, with no clear D. The ends were cut back, 6 bases at V and 5 bases at J, with 17 bases in the middle. Germline V CDR1 and CDR2: MDHEN, SYDVKM. This CDR3 contains 15 residues. Here the CDR3 reads CASRPWTAERNTIYF. The CDR3 DNA is TGTGCCAGCAGGCCATGGACCGCAGAGAGAAACACCATATATTTT.

CDR3 bases: TGTGCCAGCAGTTATACCGGCGGGCCGCATGGCTACACCTTC. Its protein is CASSYTGGPHGYTF. The chain links TRBV6-1 to TRBJ1-2; D ambiguous. With 5 bases removed from V and 6 bases from J, the gap between germline ends came to 16 bases. The CDR3 loop spans 14 amino acids. Germline V gives CDR1 MNHNS, CDR2 SASEGT.

The sample holds a few counts of this clonotype. The CDR3 end shows no conserved phenylalanine or tryptophan, and so a read error is likely. The chain recombines TRBV20-1 with TRBJ2-7; D is undetermined. The V end lost 3 bases, the J end lost 2 bases, and 8 bases lay between the germline ends. Germline V CDR1 and CDR2: DFQATT, SNEGSKA (reference sequence). CDR3 length: 12 residues. CDR3 DNA: TGCAGTGCTAGTAACAGCCCCTACGAGCAGTACCTC. Protein product: CSASNSPYEQYL.

As to this clonotype: The junction and the germline gene differ at one end; a read error may be behind it. This sequence joins TRBV18 and TRBJ1-6; 8 nucleotides align to TRBD1. The CDR3 totals 14 residues. Germline V gene data show CDR1 as KGHSH and CDR2 as LQKENI. Here the CDR3 DNA reads TGTGCCAGCTCATCGGACAGGGTTAATTCACCCCCCCACTTT. Translating it yields CASSSDRVNSPPHF.

This clonotype was seen at least ten times. The V and J genes are TRBV2 and TRBJ2-3; tentatively, D is TRBD1 or TRBD2 (5 bases each). V lost 4 bases to trimming and J lost 2 bases, with 10 bases between them. The germline CDR1 and CDR2 sequences are SNHLY and FYNNEI. CDR3 size: 14 residues. The CDR3 sequence is CASSGYGATDTQYF. The DNA for the CDR3 is TGTGCCAGCAGTGGCTACGGGGCCACAGATACGCAGTATTTT.

This clonotype showed up many times. J is TRBJ1-1 and V is TRBV6-1; D is possibly TRBD1 (5 bases). The germline gives CDR1 MNHNS, CDR2 SASEGT. This CDR3 comprises 14 residues. V lost 7 bases and J 5 bases, leaving 17 bases between the germline ends. CDR3 DNA: TGTGCCAGCACCTCCGCCCAATCAGGGACTGAAGCTTTCTTT. Encoded protein: CASTSAQSGTEAFF.

The chain joins TRBV9 to TRBJ2-7; perhaps D is TRBD1 or TRBD2 (6 bases each). Trimming pared 0 bases from V and 2 bases from J, leaving 12 bases between. The germline V gene has CDR1 SGDLS and CDR2 YYNGEE. There are 15 residues in the CDR3. This CDR3 is CASSVGGGSPYEQYF. In DNA, the CDR3 is TGTGCCAGCAGCGTAGGAGGGGGGAGCCCCTACGAGCAGTACTTC.

The V call is TRBV7-9, the J call TRBJ2-1; 11 nucleotides agree with TRBD2. Trimming at V came to 6 bases and at J to 5 bases, leaving 21 bases not matched to a gene. CDR1 and CDR2 (germline): SEHNR, FQNEAQ (reference sequence). This CDR3 spans 20 amino acids. CDR3 amino acids: CASRPRRGGFFSGRDNEQFF. CDR3 in DNA: TGTGCCAGCAGGCCCCGTAGGGGGGGTTTCTTTAGCGGGAGGGACAATGAGCAGTTCTTC.

There are many counts of this clonotype. The rearrangement links TRBV28 to TRBJ2-1; no definite D call. V lost 8 bases and J lost 6, with 17 bases in between. CDR3 size: 14 residues. Germline CDR1 reads MDHEN; CDR2 reads SYDVKM. The DNA of the CDR3 is TGTGCCAGCGCCCGGGTCAAATCCATCAATGAGCAGTTCTTC. This sequence encodes CASARVKSINEQFF.

This clonotype was seen only once. This chain uses TRBV28 with TRBJ2-4, with a weak D call TRBD2 (5 bases). Looked up from germline, CDR1 is MDHEN and CDR2 is SYDVKM. V was clipped by 7 bases and J by 3 bases, with 22 bases between them. This CDR3 has 17 residues. CDR3 DNA: TGTGCCAGCACCTTAGGCGGACTCCTCTCAGGCAAAAACATTCAGTACTTC. It codes for CASTLGGLLSGKNIQYF.

CDR3 amino acids: CASSYRTAGELFF. The CDR3 nucleotides are TGTGCCAGCAGTTACAGGACCGCCGGGGAGCTGTTTTTT. The chain is built from TRBV6-5 and TRBJ2-2; D is unresolved. CDR1 is MNHEY and CDR2 is SVGAGI in the germline V gene. The CDR3 totals 13 residues. Trimming shortened V by 2 bases and J by 6 bases, and 7 bases separated the two germline ends.

This clonotype has at least ten counts. The chain is built from TRBV11-2 and TRBJ2-3; D gene ambiguous. The CDR3 loop spans 17 amino acids. Trimming cost V 2 bases and J 2 bases, with 17 bases left between them. Germline V lookup: CDR1 SGHAT, CDR2 FQNNGV. The CDR3 DNA reads TGTGCCAGCAGCTTATACCCCCTTACGCCGGTCACAGATACGCAGTATTTT. This translates into CASSLYPLTPVTDTQYF.

This chain connects TRBV15 to TRBJ2-7, with 9 bases aligning to TRBD1. The CDR3 runs 16 residues. Germline CDR1 and CDR2: LNHNV and YYDKDF (reference sequence). J gave up 6 bases and V 0 bases, and 9 bases lay outside the gene matches. The CDR3 DNA reads TGTGCCACCAGCAGAGATCCTGGGACAGGGACCCGCGAGCAGTACTTC. It is translated as CATSRDPGTGTREQYF.

This clonotype was detected only a few times. The CDR3 is CASSSGEEGRYNEQFF. CDR3 DNA: TGCGCCAGCAGCTCCGGAGAGGAAGGGCGATACAATGAGCAGTTCTTC. This sequence joins TRBV5-1 and TRBJ2-1; D gene unclear. Germline CDR1 SGHRS, CDR2 YFSETQ. CDR3 length: 16 amino acids. V lost 3 bases and J lost 4, with 17 bases in between.

In its sample, this clonotype was seen many times. The chain links TRBV28 to TRBJ2-1, with 7 bases identical to TRBD1. Germline V gene sequence: CDR1 MDHEN, CDR2 SYDVKM. The CDR3 is 18 residues long. The J segment lost 0 bases and the V segment lost 8 bases, leaving 16 bases of the junction unmatched. Written as DNA, the CDR3 is TGTGCCAGCCGTCCCCGGGACAGACCCAAAAGCTCCTACAATGAGCAGTTCTTC. Its translation is CASRPRDRPKSSYNEQFF. The variable domain in full, with the rest retrieved from reference TRBV28 and TRBJ2-1, is DVKVTQSSRYLVKRTGEKVFLECVQDMDHENMFWYRQDPGLGLRLIYFSYDVKMKEKGDIPEGYSVSREKKERFSLILESASTNQTSMYLCASRPRDRPKSSYNEQFFGPGTRLTVL.

The V gene is TRBV19, the J gene TRBJ2-3, with 10 bases fitting TRBD1. From germline, CDR1 is LNHDA and CDR2 SQIVND (reference sequence). With V trimmed by 6 bases and J by 0 bases, 18 bases remained unmatched. This CDR3 is built from 20 residues. This CDR3 reads CASRLRIPRDRGLSTDTQYF. The CDR3 nucleotides read TGTGCCAGTAGATTACGAATACCGCGGGACAGGGGCCTTAGCACAGATACGCAGTATTTT.

CDR3 sequence reads: CASSYPHAGEAYEQYF. CDR3 sequence (DNA): TGTGCCAGCAGTTACCCTCACGCGGGAGAGGCCTACGAGCAGTACTTC. The chain recombines TRBV6-2 or TRBV6-3 with TRBJ2-7, with 7 bases fitting TRBD2. The CDR3 runs to 16 residues. The junction had 9 bases not matched to a gene; V was cut back by 2 bases and J by 2 bases. From germline, CDR1 is MNHEY and CDR2 SVGEGT.

The rearrangement uses TRBV9 and TRBJ2-2; 10 bases are a match to TRBD1. With 4 bases clipped from V and 4 bases from J, the junction kept 7 bases outside the gene matches. The CDR3 covers 16 residues. Germline V CDR1 and CDR2: SGDLS, YYNGEE. The CDR3 bases are TGTGCCAGCAGCTCCCCCGGGACAGGGGTCACCGGGGAGCTGTTTTTT. Protein sequence: CASSSPGTGVTGELFF.